This is a list of T cell receptor beta chains from one sample in a study of T cells after yellow fever vaccination. TCRdb analysed the 5' RACE reads with MiXCR anew, one entry per CDR3 protein. The sample lists 360,000 or so distinct CDR3 sequences; roughly 11% were seen once. This specimen consisted of PBMCs, obtained on the day of the first yellow fever vaccination. The receptors originated from a man younger than 35 who received the YFV17D yellow fever vaccine. Both conserved end residues are part of each CDR3. D genes are given only for firm matches. Clone size is not always given. Where it is, it says once, few, many or a class for expanded clones.

D gene	V gene	J gene	clone size	CDR3 protein	CDR3 DNA
-	TRBV28	TRBJ2-4	-	CASSSGRGADIQYF	TGTGCCAGCAGTTCAGGCAGGGGAGCGGACATTCAGTACTTC
TRBD1	TRBV7-9	TRBJ2-4	few	CASSPRGTGGNIQYF	TGTGCCAGCAGCCCTAGGGGTACAGGGGGGAACATTCAGTACTTC
-	TRBV5-1	TRBJ2-1	-	CASSRLEDYNEQFF	TGCGCCAGCAGCAGACTAGAGGACTACAATGAGCAGTTCTTC
-	TRBV3-1	TRBJ1-6	few	CASSQEPTRDSPLHF	TGTGCCAGCAGCCAAGAACCCACAAGGGATTCACCCCTCCACTTT
TRBD1	TRBV7-9	TRBJ1-2	many	CASSSGDRERVYGYTF	TGTGCCAGCAGCTCTGGGGACAGGGAAAGGGTCTATGGCTACACCTTC
TRBD2	TRBV2	TRBJ2-5	-	CASNGYMGLAVEETQYF	TGTGCCAGCAACGGCTATATGGGACTAGCGGTGGAAGAGACCCAGTACTTC
-	TRBV7-2	TRBJ2-2	few	CASSLVVGEYTGELFF	TGTGCCAGCAGCTTAGTAGTGGGGGAGTACACCGGGGAGCTGTTTTTT
-	TRBV19	TRBJ2-7	few	CASSPQGTSARQYF	TGTGCCAGTAGTCCACAGGGTACATCAGCTAGGCAGTACTTC
-	TRBV3-1	TRBJ1-1	many	CASSHRVKNTEAFF	TGTGCCAGCAGCCACAGGGTTAAGAACACTGAAGCTTTCTTT
TRBD1	TRBV20-1	TRBJ1-1	-	CSASGTGSGGEAFF	TGCAGTGCTTCCGGGACAGGGTCGGGTGGTGAAGCTTTCTTT
-	TRBV30	TRBJ1-1	-	CAWNTGQRGAFF	TGTGCCTGGAACACTGGACAGAGAGGAGCTTTCTTT
-	TRBV12-3/TRBV12-4	TRBJ1-5	few	CASSSRAPRSNQPQHF	TGTGCCAGCAGTTCCCGGGCCCCACGGAGCAATCAGCCCCAGCATTTT
TRBD2	TRBV5-1	TRBJ2-5	few	CASSLLDSGGETQYF	TGCGCCAGCAGCTTACTAGACAGCGGGGGGGAGACCCAGTACTTC
TRBD1	TRBV18	TRBJ1-5	-	CASSPWTGPNQPQHF	TGTGCCAGCTCACCCTGGACAGGTCCGAATCAGCCCCAGCATTTT
TRBD1	TRBV7-2	TRBJ2-5	many	CASTTGRSATQYF	TGTGCCTCCACGACAGGGCGGTCAGCGACCCAGTACTTC
-	TRBV4-2	TRBJ2-5	few	CASSQEASQETQYF	TGTGCCAGCAGCCAAGAAGCTTCCCAAGAGACCCAGTACTTC
TRBD1	TRBV20-1	TRBJ2-7	-	CSARGTGGDEQYF	TGCAGTGCTAGAGGGACAGGAGGCGACGAGCAGTACTTC
TRBD2	TRBV29-1	TRBJ2-1	-	CSVTGGAGYEQFF	TGCAGCGTTACGGGGGGGGCTGGTTATGAGCAGTTCTTC
-	TRBV19	TRBJ2-5	few	CASSPTDRQETQYF	TGTGCCAGTAGTCCGACTGACCGACAAGAGACCCAGTACTTC
TRBD1	TRBV7-2	TRBJ2-7	few	CASSLRDRGTEQYF	TGTGCCAGCAGCCTAAGGGACAGGGGAACCGAGCAGTACTTC
TRBD1	TRBV3-1	TRBJ1-2	few	CASSQTGLGYTF	TGTGCCAGCAGCCAGACAGGGCTGGGCTACACCTTC
-	TRBV7-9	TRBJ2-1	few	CASSLTGLRGSYNEQFF	TGTGCCAGCAGCTTAACAGGGCTGCGGGGGTCCTACAATGAGCAGTTCTTC
-	TRBV5-1	TRBJ1-1	few	CASSSASGGNTEAFF	TGCGCCAGCAGCTCCGCGAGCGGTGGGAACACTGAAGCTTTCTTT
-	TRBV4-3	TRBJ1-6	few	CASSQDHGGDSPLHF	TGCGCCAGCAGCCAAGATCACGGAGGGGATTCACCCCTCCACTTT
-	TRBV20-1	TRBJ2-1	-	CSARVGGSSYNEQFF	TGCAGTGCTAGAGTTGGAGGGAGTTCCTACAATGAGCAGTTCTTC
TRBD1	TRBV11-2	TRBJ1-2	few	CASSLAGQGADGYTF	TGTGCCAGCAGCCTCGCGGGACAGGGGGCTGACGGCTACACCTTC
-	TRBV12-3/TRBV12-4	TRBJ1-3	-	CASREGGNNQNTIYF	TGTGCCAGCAGAGAGGGGGGGAACAACCAGAACACCATATATTTT
TRBD2	TRBV2	TRBJ2-3	-	CASSESGLVITDTQYF	TGTGCCAGCAGTGAATCGGGACTAGTAATCACAGATACGCAGTATTTT
-	TRBV4-1	TRBJ2-1	many	CASSPSGGAYNEQFF	TGCGCCAGCAGCCCATCCGGGGGAGCCTACAATGAGCAGTTCTTC
-	TRBV5-1	TRBJ1-1	-	CASSLTPDKSTTEAFF	TGCGCCAGCAGCTTGACCCCGGACAAGTCGACCACTGAAGCTTTCTTT
-	TRBV9	TRBJ2-2	few	CASSRGTHVTGELFF	TGTGCCAGCAGCCGCGGGACACACGTTACCGGGGAGCTGTTTTTT
-	TRBV5-1	TRBJ2-1	many	CASSLYGGRGYNEQFF	TGCGCCAGCAGCTTGTATGGGGGCAGAGGCTACAATGAGCAGTTCTTC
TRBD2	TRBV9	TRBJ2-1	few	CASSAGGPPYNEQFF	TGTGCCAGCAGCGCGGGAGGGCCCCCCTACAATGAGCAGTTCTTC
-	TRBV4-2	TRBJ1-1	few	CASSRRNTEAFF	TGTGCCAGCAGCCGTAGGAACACTGAAGCTTTCTTT
TRBD2	TRBV11-1	TRBJ2-1	few	CASSFSGLAGGSSYNEQFF	TGTGCCAGCAGCTTTTCGGGACTAGCGGGGGGATCCTCCTACAATGAGCAGTTCTTC
-	TRBV18	TRBJ2-3	-	CASSPVVASTDTQYF	TGTGCCAGCTCACCAGTCGTAGCTAGCACAGATACGCAGTATTTT
-	TRBV3-1	TRBJ1-6	few	CASSQEVTAWNSPLHF	TGTGCCAGCAGCCAAGAGGTGACCGCGTGGAATTCACCCCTCCACTTT
-	TRBV5-6	TRBJ2-1	-	CASRQLSYNEQFF	TGTGCCAGCAGACAGCTCTCCTACAATGAGCAGTTCTTC
-	TRBV7-2	TRBJ2-5	few	CASSLPLWETQYF	TGTGCCAGCAGCTTGCCACTCTGGGAGACCCAGTACTTC
TRBD2	TRBV5-1	TRBJ2-1	-	CASRGGPSEGSRVSYNEQFF	TGCGCCAGCCGGGGGGGACCTAGCGAAGGATCTCGGGTCTCCTACAATGAGCAGTTCTTC
TRBD1	TRBV6-1	TRBJ2-7	few	CASRGPGTVSYEQYF	TGTGCCAGCAGAGGTCCCGGGACAGTCTCCTACGAGCAGTACTTC